There are a few counts of the clone carrying this T cell receptor beta chain. No antigen is known for it. This sample is part of a study of PD-1 blockade in mismatch repair-deficient tumors. At the level of the study: Enrolled about 2012-2017, patients had progressing, pretreated mismatch repair-deficient cancers of approximately 13 types. Study results and limitations: Tumor-resident clones, often undetectable pretreatment in blood, expanded then contracted after pembrolizumab.

All patients were mismatch repair deficient, assessed by either PCR or immunohistochemistry. TCR sequencing covered a few patients who responded to pembrolizumab. Assay used: immunoSEQ multiplex PCR; TCRdb lists only in-frame clones, some missing. The repertoire includes roughly 48,000 clones, over 75% of them detected once, and approximately 3.5% sits in the top ten. The CDR3 consists of 14 residues. Germline V lookup: CDR1 MNHNY, CDR2 SVGAGI (reference sequence). Trimming left V 2 bases short and J 1 base short, with 6 bases between. The sequence came from an adult with mismatch repair-deficient cancer. Sequences were derived from PBMCs, sampled before pembrolizumab treatment. The chain joins TRBV6-6 to TRBJ1-5; possibly TRBD1 for D (5 bases). The CDR3 protein is CASSYQGSNQPQHF. CDR3 bases: TGTGCCAGCAGTTACCAGGGAAGCAATCAGCCCCAGCATTTT.